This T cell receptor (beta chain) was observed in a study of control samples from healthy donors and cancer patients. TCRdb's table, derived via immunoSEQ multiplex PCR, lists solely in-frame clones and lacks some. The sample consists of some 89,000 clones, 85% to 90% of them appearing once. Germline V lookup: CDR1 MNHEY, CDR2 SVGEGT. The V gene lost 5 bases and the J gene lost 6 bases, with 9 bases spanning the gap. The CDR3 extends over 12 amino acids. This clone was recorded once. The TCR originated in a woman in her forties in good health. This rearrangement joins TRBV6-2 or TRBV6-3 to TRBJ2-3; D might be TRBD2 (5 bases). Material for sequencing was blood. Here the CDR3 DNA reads TGTGCCAGCAGTCTCGCGGGTGATACGCAGTATTTT. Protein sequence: CASSLAGDTQYF.